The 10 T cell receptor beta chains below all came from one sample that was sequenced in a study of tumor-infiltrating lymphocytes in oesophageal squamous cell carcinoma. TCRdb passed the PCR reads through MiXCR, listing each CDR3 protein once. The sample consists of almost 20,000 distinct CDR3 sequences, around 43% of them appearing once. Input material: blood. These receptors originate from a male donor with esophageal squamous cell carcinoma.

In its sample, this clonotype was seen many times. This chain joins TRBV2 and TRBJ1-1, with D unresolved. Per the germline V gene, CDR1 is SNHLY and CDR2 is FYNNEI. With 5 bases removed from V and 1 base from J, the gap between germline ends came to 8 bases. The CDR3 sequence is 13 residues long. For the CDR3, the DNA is TGTGCCAGCAGTATACAACCGAACACTGAAGCTTTCTTT. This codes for CASSIQPNTEAFF.

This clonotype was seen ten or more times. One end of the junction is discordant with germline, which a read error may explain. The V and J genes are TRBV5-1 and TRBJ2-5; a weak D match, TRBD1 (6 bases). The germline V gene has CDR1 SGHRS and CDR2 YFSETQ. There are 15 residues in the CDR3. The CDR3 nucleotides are TGCGCCAGCAGCTTGGGGGGAACCGGACAGTCCAGTGGGTTCTTC. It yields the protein CASSLGGTGQSSGFF.

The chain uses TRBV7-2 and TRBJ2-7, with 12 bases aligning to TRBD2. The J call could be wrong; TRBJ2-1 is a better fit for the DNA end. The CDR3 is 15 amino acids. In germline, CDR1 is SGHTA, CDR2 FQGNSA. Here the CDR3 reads CASSFRLAGADEQFF. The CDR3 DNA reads TGTGCCAGCAGCTTCCGACTAGCGGGAGCGGACGAGCAGTTCTTC.

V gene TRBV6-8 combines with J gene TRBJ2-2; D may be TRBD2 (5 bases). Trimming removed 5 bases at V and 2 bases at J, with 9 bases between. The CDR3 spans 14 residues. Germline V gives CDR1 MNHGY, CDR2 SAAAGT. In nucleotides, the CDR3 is TGTGCCAGCAGTCAACTAGTCAACACCGGGGAGCTGTTTTTT. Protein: CASSQLVNTGELFF.

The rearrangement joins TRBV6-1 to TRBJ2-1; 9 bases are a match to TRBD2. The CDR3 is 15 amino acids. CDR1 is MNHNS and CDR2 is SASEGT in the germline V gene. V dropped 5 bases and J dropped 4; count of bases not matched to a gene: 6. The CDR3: CASSSTSGWYNEQFF. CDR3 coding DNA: TGTGCCAGCAGTTCTACTAGCGGGTGGTACAATGAGCAGTTCTTC.

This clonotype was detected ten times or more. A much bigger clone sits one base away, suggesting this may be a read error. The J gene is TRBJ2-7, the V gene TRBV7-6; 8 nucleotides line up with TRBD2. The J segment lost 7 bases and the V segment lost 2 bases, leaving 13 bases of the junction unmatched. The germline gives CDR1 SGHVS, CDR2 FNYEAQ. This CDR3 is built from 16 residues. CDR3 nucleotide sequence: TGTGCCAGCAGCTTAAGCCCGCGGGAGGCTCGTAATGAGCAGTACTTC. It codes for CASSLSPREARNEQYF.

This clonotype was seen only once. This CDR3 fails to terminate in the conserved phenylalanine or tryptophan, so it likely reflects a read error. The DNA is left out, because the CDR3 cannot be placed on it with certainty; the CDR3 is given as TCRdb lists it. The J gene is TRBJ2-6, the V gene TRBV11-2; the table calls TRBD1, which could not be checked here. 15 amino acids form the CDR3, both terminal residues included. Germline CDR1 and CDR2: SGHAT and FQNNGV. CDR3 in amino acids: CASTPGRTYEQYFGA.

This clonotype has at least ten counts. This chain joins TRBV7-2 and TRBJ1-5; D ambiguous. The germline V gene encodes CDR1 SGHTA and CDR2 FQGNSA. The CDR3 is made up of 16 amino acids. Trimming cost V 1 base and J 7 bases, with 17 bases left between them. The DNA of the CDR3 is TGTGCCAGCAGCTTAGATGTTCGTCGGGGAGCCCAGCCCCAGCATTTT. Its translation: CASSLDVRRGAQPQHF.

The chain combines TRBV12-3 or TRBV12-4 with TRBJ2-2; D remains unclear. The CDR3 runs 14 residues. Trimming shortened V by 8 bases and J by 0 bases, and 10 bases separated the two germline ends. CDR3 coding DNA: TGTGCCAGCGCACGGGTTTCGAACACCGGGGAGCTGTTTTTT. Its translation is CASARVSNTGELFF.

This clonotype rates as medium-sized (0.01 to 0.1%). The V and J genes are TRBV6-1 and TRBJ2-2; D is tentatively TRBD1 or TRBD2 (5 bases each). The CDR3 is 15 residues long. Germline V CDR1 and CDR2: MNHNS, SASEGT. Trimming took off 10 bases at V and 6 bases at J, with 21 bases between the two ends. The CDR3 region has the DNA TGTGCCACTCTGGGACCCCAGAACAGGCCCGGGGAGCTGTTTTTT. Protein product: CATLGPQNRPGELFF.